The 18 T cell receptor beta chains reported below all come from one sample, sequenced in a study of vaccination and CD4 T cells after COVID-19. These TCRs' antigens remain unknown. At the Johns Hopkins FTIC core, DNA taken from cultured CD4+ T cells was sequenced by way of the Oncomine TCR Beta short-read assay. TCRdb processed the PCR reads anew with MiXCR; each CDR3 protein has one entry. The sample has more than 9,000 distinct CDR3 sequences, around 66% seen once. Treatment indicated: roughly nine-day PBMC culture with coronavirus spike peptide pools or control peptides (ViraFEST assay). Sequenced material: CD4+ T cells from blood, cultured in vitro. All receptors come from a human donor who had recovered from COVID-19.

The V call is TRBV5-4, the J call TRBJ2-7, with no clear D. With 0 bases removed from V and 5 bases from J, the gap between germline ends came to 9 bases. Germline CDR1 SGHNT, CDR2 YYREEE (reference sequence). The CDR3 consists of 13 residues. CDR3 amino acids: CASSLAIRDEQYF. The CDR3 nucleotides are TGTGCCAGCAGCTTGGCCATAAGGGACGAGCAGTACTTC.

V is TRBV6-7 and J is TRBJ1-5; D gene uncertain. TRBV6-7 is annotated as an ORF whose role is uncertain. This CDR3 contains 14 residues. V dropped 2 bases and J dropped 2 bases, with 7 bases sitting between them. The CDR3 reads CASSYQQCNQPQHF. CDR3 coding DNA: TGTGCCAGCAGTTACCAGCAGTGCAATCAGCCCCAGCATTTT.

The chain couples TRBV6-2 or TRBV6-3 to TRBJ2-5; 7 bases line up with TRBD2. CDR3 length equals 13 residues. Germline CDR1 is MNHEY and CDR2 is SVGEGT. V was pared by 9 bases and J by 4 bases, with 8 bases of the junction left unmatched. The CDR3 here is CASAQGGGETQYF. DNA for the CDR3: TGTGCCAGTGCTCAGGGCGGGGGAGAGACCCAGTACTTC.

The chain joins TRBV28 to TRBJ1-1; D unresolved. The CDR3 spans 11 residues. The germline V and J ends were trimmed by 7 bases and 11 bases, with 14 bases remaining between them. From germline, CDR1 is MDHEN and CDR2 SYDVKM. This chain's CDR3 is CASMGRELAFF. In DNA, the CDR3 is TGTGCCAGCATGGGCCGTGAGTTGGCTTTCTTT.

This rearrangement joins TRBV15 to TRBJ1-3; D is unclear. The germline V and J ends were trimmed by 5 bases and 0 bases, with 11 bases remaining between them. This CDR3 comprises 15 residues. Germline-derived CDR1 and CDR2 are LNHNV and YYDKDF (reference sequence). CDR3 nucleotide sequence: TGTGCCACCAGCCCTAGATCAAACTCTGGAAACACCATATATTTT. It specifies CATSPRSNSGNTIYF.

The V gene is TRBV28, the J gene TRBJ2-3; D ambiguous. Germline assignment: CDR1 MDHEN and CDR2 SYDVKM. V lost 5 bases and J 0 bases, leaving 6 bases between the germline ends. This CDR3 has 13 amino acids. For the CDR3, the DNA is TGTGCCAGCAGTGCCCCTAGCACAGATACGCAGTATTTT. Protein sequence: CASSAPSTDTQYF.

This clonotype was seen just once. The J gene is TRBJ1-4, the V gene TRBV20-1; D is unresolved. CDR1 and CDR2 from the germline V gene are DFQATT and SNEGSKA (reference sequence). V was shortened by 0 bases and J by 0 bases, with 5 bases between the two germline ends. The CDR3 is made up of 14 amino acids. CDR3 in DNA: TGCAGTGCTAGAGAGGGAGCAACTAATGAAAAACTGTTTTTT. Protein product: CSAREGATNEKLFF.

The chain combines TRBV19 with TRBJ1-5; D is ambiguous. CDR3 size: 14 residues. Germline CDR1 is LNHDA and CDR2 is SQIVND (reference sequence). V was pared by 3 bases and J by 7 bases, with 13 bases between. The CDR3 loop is CASSMSWGGQPQHF. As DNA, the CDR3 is TGTGCCAGTAGTATGAGCTGGGGAGGACAGCCCCAGCATTTT.

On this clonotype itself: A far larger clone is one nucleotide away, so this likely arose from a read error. CDR3 protein: CASSAEANYGYTF. The CDR3 DNA reads TGTGCCAGCAGTGCGGAGGCTAACTATGGCTACACCTTC. The chain links TRBV6-4 to TRBJ1-2, with D uncertain. CDR3 length: 13 residues. CDR1 is MRHNA and CDR2 is SNTAGT in the germline V gene. The ends were cut back, 4 bases at V and 0 bases at J, with 6 bases in the middle.

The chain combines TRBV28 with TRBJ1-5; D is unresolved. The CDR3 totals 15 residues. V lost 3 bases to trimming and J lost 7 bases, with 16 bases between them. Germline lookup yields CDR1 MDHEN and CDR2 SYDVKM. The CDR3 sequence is CASSFLRGSGQPQHF. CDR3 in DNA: TGTGCCAGCAGTTTCCTCCGGGGTTCGGGACAGCCCCAGCATTTT.

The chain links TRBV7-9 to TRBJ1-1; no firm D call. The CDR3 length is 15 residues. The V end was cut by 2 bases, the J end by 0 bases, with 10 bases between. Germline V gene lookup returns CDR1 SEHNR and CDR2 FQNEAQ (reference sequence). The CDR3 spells CASSLYTQMNTEAFF. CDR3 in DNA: TGTGCCAGCAGCTTATACACACAGATGAACACTGAAGCTTTCTTT.

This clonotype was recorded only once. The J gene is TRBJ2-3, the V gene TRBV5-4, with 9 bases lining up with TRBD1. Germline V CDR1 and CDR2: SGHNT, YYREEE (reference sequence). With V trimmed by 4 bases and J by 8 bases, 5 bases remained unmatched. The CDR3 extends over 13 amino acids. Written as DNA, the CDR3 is TGTGCCAGCAGCCGGGACAGGGACGGTACGCAGTATTTT. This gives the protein CASSRDRDGTQYF.

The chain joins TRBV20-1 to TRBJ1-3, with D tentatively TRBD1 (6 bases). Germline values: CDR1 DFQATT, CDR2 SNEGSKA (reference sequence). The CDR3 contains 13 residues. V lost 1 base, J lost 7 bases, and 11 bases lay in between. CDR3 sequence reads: CSARVPGANTIYF. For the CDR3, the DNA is TGCAGTGCTAGAGTCCCAGGGGCCAACACCATATATTTT.

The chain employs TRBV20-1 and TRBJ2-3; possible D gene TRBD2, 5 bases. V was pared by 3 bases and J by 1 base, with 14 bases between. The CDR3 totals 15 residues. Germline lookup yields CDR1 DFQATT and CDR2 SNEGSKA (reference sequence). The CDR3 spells CSASRPLGGTDTQYF. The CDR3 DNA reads TGCAGTGCTAGCCGCCCCCTCGGGGGCACAGATACGCAGTATTTT.

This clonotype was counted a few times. CDR3 sequence reads: CASSYSRGNTEAFF. In nucleotides, the CDR3 is TGTGCCAGCAGTTACTCGCGAGGGAACACTGAAGCTTTCTTT. The chain carries TRBV6-2 or TRBV6-3 and TRBJ1-1, with unresolved D. Germline V gives CDR1 MNHEY, CDR2 SVGEGT. V was trimmed by 0 bases and J by 1 base, leaving 6 bases between them. The CDR3 is 14 amino acids.

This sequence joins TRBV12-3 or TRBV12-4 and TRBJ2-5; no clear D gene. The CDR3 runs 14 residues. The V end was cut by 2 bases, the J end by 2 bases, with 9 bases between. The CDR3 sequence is CASSLLAIQETQYF. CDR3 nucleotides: TGTGCCAGCAGTTTATTGGCAATTCAAGAGACCCAGTACTTC.

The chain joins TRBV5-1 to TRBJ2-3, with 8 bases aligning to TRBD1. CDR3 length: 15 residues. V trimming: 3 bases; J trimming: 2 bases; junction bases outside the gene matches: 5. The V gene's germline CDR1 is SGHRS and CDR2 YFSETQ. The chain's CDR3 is CASSWGQAYTDTQYF. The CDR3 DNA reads TGCGCCAGCAGCTGGGGACAGGCTTACACAGATACGCAGTATTTT.

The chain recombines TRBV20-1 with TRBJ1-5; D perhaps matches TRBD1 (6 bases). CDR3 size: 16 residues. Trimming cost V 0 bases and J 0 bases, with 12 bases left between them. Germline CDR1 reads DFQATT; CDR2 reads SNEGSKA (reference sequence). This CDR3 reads CSARDGGRLSNQPQHF. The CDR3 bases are TGCAGTGCTAGAGATGGGGGCCGACTTAGCAATCAGCCCCAGCATTTT.